The 18 T cell receptor beta chains given below trace back to one sample, sequenced in a study of blood T cell repertoires in COVID-19. Libraries were prepared by immunoSEQ multiplex PCR; TCRdb keeps only in-frame clonotypes and omits some of them. The repertoire holds about 260,000 clones, with about nine tenths as singletons. Sequencing was done on a sample of peripheral blood. The receptors derive from a woman in her thirties or forties who had recovered from COVID-19.

The chain joins TRBV28 to TRBJ1-4; 7 bases fit TRBD1. After removal of 5 bases from V and 4 bases from J, the junction contained 7 bases not matched to a gene. The germline V gene has CDR1 MDHEN and CDR2 SYDVKM. The CDR3 sequence is 15 residues long. The CDR3 DNA reads as TGTGCCAGCAGTGATGGCCGGGACAGTAATGAAAAACTGTTTTTT. It yields the protein CASSDGRDSNEKLFF.

In DNA, the CDR3 is TGTGCCAGCAGTCCAATTACGGGGGTCGGTCCCGGGGAGCTGTTTTTT. This codes for CASSPITGVGPGELFF. V and J are TRBV27 and TRBJ2-2; perhaps TRBD2 as D (6 bases). The V end was cut by 5 bases, the J end by 6 bases, with 19 bases between. The V gene's germline CDR1 is MNHEY and CDR2 SMNVEV (reference sequence). The CDR3 covers 16 residues.

For this clone: The junction does not match germline at one end; this may be a read error. The chain joins TRBV5-4 to TRBJ1-2; 8 positions match TRBD1. Germline loops: CDR1 SGHNT, CDR2 YYREEE (reference sequence). The CDR3 loop spans 14 amino acids. CDR3: CASSLSSGQVPRAF. CDR3 coding DNA: TGTGCCAGCAGCTTGAGTTCGGGACAGGTACCTCGGGCCTTC. The full variable domain, its missing parts supplied by reference TRBV5-4 and TRBJ1-2, is ETGVTQSPTHLIKTRGQQVTLRCSSQSGHNTVSWYQQALGQGPQFIFQYYREEENGRGNFPPRFSGLQFPNYSSELNVNALELDDSALYLCASSLSSGQVPRAFGSGTRLTVV.

The V and J genes are TRBV7-3 and TRBJ2-7; maybe TRBD1 (6 bases). The germline gives CDR1 SGHTA, CDR2 FQGTGA. Trimming took 5 bases from V and 6 from J, leaving 17 bases between them. The CDR3 consists of 14 residues. The chain's CDR3 is CASSPDSLLSEQYF. CDR3 DNA sequence: TGTGCCAGCAGCCCGGACAGCCTTTTAAGCGAGCAGTACTTC.

V gene TRBV6-1 combines with J gene TRBJ2-4; 9 nucleotides match TRBD1. J gave up 2 bases and V 6 bases, and 8 bases lay outside the gene matches. The germline V gene encodes CDR1 MNHNS and CDR2 SASEGT. This CDR3 has 16 amino acids. The CDR3 nucleotides are TGTGCCAGCAGGGAAATCGGGACAGGGTCCAAAAACATTCAGTACTTC. Protein sequence: CASREIGTGSKNIQYF.

CDR3 sequence reads: CASSLVGGTGYNEQFF. CDR3 in DNA: TGCGCCAGCAGCTTGGTAGGCGGGACTGGTTACAATGAGCAGTTCTTC. The V gene is TRBV5-1, the J gene TRBJ2-1; possibly TRBD2 for D (6 bases). The CDR3 covers 16 residues. Germline V gives CDR1 SGHRS, CDR2 YFSETQ. The ends were cut back, 0 bases at V and 4 bases at J, with 14 bases in the middle.

The chain employs TRBV7-3 and TRBJ2-1; TRBD1 might be the D (5 bases). The V end was cut by 3 bases, the J end by 12 bases, with 9 bases between. CDR1 is SGHTA and CDR2 is FQGTGA in the germline V gene. There are 11 residues in the CDR3. CDR3 coding DNA: TGTGCCAGCAGCTTGGGAACAGGGCAGTTCTTC. Its translation is CASSLGTGQFF.

This chain links TRBV5-1 with TRBJ1-3; tentative D call: TRBD1 (5 bases). Per the germline V gene, CDR1 is SGHRS and CDR2 is YFSETQ. The V end lost 0 bases, the J end lost 4 bases, and 17 bases lay between the germline ends. This CDR3 contains 17 residues. In DNA, the CDR3 is TGCGCCAGCAGCTTGGAGGCGCCAGGGCTACTCGGAAACACCATATATTTT. Amino acids: CASSLEAPGLLGNTIYF. Full variable domain (missing parts from reference TRBV5-1 and TRBJ1-3): KAGVTQTPRYLIKTRGQQVTLSCSPISGHRSVSWYQQTPGQGLQFLFEYFSETQRNKGNFPGRFSGRQFSNSRSEMNVSTLELGDSALYLCASSLEAPGLLGNTIYFGEGSWLTVV.

The chain is built from TRBV6-1 and TRBJ2-7; TRBD1 might be the D (5 bases). CDR1 and CDR2 (germline): MNHNS, SASEGT. The V gene lost 3 bases and the J gene lost 0 bases, with 15 bases spanning the gap. This CDR3 has 16 residues. The chain's CDR3 is CASSDLGAASSYEQYF. The CDR3 nucleotides are TGTGCCAGCAGTGATTTAGGGGCGGCCAGCTCCTACGAGCAGTACTTC.

This clone was detected only once. The chain links TRBV25-1 to TRBJ2-5, with TRBD2 matching over 9 bases. The CDR3 consists of 18 residues. V shed 4 bases, J shed 5 bases, and the junction held 17 bases outside the gene matches. Per germline, CDR1 MGHDK and CDR2 SYGVNS. The CDR3 here is CASSGGLGGLAYSETQYF. CDR3 sequence (DNA): TGTGCCAGCAGTGGGGGGCTCGGGGGACTAGCATATAGCGAGACCCAGTACTTC. The complete variable domain, with remaining parts taken from reference TRBV25-1 and TRBJ2-5, reads EADIYQTPRYLVIGTGKKITLECSQTMGHDKMYWYQQDPGMELHLIHYSYGVNSTEKGDLSSESTVSRIRTEHFPLTLESARPSHTSQYLCASSGGLGGLAYSETQYFGPGTRLLVL.

About this clone: Germline is not matched at one junction end, which may reflect a read error. The gene calls are TRBV20-1 and TRBJ1-2; weak D call: TRBD1 (5 bases). Germline V gene lookup returns CDR1 DFQATT and CDR2 SNEGSKA (reference sequence). The CDR3 covers 11 residues. In nucleotides, the CDR3 is TGCAGTGCTACAAGGGACTACGGCTACACCTTC. Its protein is CSATRDYGYTF.

This sequence joins TRBV15 and TRBJ2-1, with a possible D match to TRBD2 (5 bases). There are 16 residues in the CDR3. Germline loops: CDR1 LNHNV, CDR2 YYDKDF (reference sequence). Trimming stripped 0 bases from V and 0 bases from J, with 9 bases between. CDR3 DNA: TGTGCCACCAGCAGAGATCGAGGGTACTCCTACAATGAGCAGTTCTTC. It yields the protein CATSRDRGYSYNEQFF. The full variable domain, rest sourced from reference TRBV15 and TRBJ2-1, is DAMVIQNPRYQVTQFGKPVTLSCSQTLNHNVMYWYQQKSSQAPKLLFHYYDKDFNNEADTPDNFQSRRPNTSFCFLDIRSPGLGDTAMYLCATSRDRGYSYNEQFFGPGTRLTVL.

The table lists this clone with a few counts. Other DNA sequences in the sample encode the same CDR3. This chain uses TRBV5-6 with TRBJ1-1; weak D call: TRBD1 (5 bases). V was cut by 1 base and J by 8 bases, with 6 bases left in between. This CDR3 comprises 11 residues. Germline V gives CDR1 SGHDT, CDR2 YYEEEE. This CDR3 is CASSLYREAFF. CDR3 DNA: TGTGCCAGCAGCTTGTACAGGGAAGCTTTCTTT.

V and J are TRBV2 and TRBJ1-2; D uncertain. V was cut by 6 bases and J by 1 base, with 12 bases left in between. Germline V CDR1 and CDR2: SNHLY, FYNNEI. The CDR3 spans 14 residues. The CDR3 spells CASRFRGGNYGYTF. In DNA form, the CDR3 reads TGTGCCAGCAGATTCCGGGGAGGTAACTATGGCTACACCTTC.

The rearrangement joins TRBV27 to TRBJ1-3; TRBD1 agrees at 10 bases. CDR1 is MNHEY and CDR2 is SMNVEV in the germline V gene (reference sequence). The CDR3 consists of 19 residues. After removal of 2 bases from V and 2 bases from J, the junction contained 12 bases not matched to a gene. The CDR3 here is CASSLGRDRGSVAGNTIYF. CDR3 in DNA: TGTGCCAGCAGTTTAGGGAGGGACAGGGGATCTGTCGCTGGAAACACCATATATTTT.

The rearrangement joins TRBV15 to TRBJ2-1, with TRBD2 matching over 7 bases. V shed 2 bases, J shed 0 bases, and the junction held 13 bases outside the gene matches. In germline, CDR1 is LNHNV, CDR2 YYDKDF (reference sequence). The CDR3 spans 19 residues. The CDR3 nucleotides read TGTGCCACCAGCAGAACGCTAGCGGCGGCAAAGAGCTCCTACAATGAGCAGTTCTTC. Translating it yields CATSRTLAAAKSSYNEQFF.

The genes are TRBV2 and TRBJ2-7, with D uncertain. CDR1 SNHLY and CDR2 FYNNEI come from the germline V gene. The CDR3 covers 13 residues. V was pared by 5 bases and J by 2 bases, with 10 bases between. The CDR3 is CASSPPSTYEQYF. In nucleotides, the CDR3 is TGTGCCAGCAGTCCCCCTTCTACCTACGAGCAGTACTTC.

The genes are TRBV7-6 and TRBJ2-6; D is undetermined. The V gene lost 4 bases and the J gene lost 1 base, with 2 bases spanning the gap. CDR1 and CDR2 from the germline V gene are SGHVS and FNYEAQ. There are 13 residues in the CDR3. The chain's CDR3 is CASSSSGANVLTF. CDR3 coding DNA: TGTGCCAGCAGCTCGTCTGGGGCCAACGTCCTGACTTTC.